This T cell receptor (beta chain) was recorded in a study of cytomegalovirus exposure and HLA in healthy donors. The study's findings and limits: Reportedly, diagnosis of cytomegalovirus status by the classifier showed high specificity and sensitivity.

Donors likely had unrecorded immune exposures despite being nominally healthy when sampled. The CDR3 consists of 15 residues. V lost 4 bases and J lost 3; bases outside the gene matches: 3. Germline V gene data show CDR1 as MGHRA and CDR2 as YSYEKL. This clone was counted only a few times. Its antigen is currently unknown. Primers for the PCR totalled 60 Vbeta and 13 Jbeta. TCRdb keeps only in-frame clones here, not all; method: immunoSEQ multiplex PCR. Of some 90,000 clones detected, roughly 67% appear once; the ten largest clones hold around 5.6%. Source material: PBMCs. This chain uses TRBV4-1 with TRBJ2-7; 13 bases line up with TRBD2. This receptor was taken from a boy aged 5 to 17 in good health and CMV-seropositive. This CDR3 is CASSPTSGGHYEQYF. CDR3 nucleotides: TGCGCCAGCAGCCCGACTAGCGGGGGGCACTACGAGCAGTACTTC.